A selection of T cell receptor beta chains follows, all from one sample in a study of blood T cell repertoires in COVID-19. TCRdb's table, derived via immunoSEQ multiplex PCR, lists solely in-frame clones and lacks some. The repertoire holds about 330,000 clones, with about 87% as singletons. The sample taken for sequencing was peripheral blood. These receptors were collected from a man aged 25 to 40 with COVID-19, enrolled during active disease. CDR3s include the opening cysteine and the closing phenylalanine or tryptophan.

CDR3 protein | CDR3 length | J gene | V gene
CASSQDEGADQPQHF | 15 | TRBJ1-5 | TRBV4-2
CASSPTDRFSYEQYF | 15 | TRBJ2-7 | TRBV19
CASSLSLLTGELFF | 14 | TRBJ2-2 | TRBV7-9
CASSIWDRGYVNTEAFF | 17 | TRBJ1-1 | TRBV19
CASSFDRGLGAEAFF | 15 | TRBJ1-1 | TRBV27
CASSLDGDKTF | 11 | TRBJ1-2 | TRBV5-5
CASSLTGPGEQFF | 13 | TRBJ2-1 | TRBV7-2
CASSFGGSYGYTF | 13 | TRBJ1-2 | TRBV7-2
CASSLLGVRYGYTF | 14 | TRBJ1-2 | TRBV28
CASSLGSWEDNSPLHF | 16 | TRBJ1-6 | TRBV28
CASSQGQGTYEQYF | 14 | TRBJ2-7 | TRBV4-2
CASSRGGGWSSNQPQHF | 17 | TRBJ1-5 | TRBV27
CASSFQKDRGSNQPQHF | 17 | TRBJ1-5 | TRBV28
CASSLGGQGIHEQFF | 15 | TRBJ2-1 | TRBV5-5
CASSEPQGDTEAFF | 14 | TRBJ1-1 | TRBV9
CASSFQGSSYNEQFF | 15 | TRBJ2-1 | TRBV3-1/TRBV3-2
CASSLSREHNYGYTF | 15 | TRBJ1-2 | TRBV5-1
CASSSQQGETQYF | 13 | TRBJ2-5 | TRBV12-3/TRBV12-4